Listed here are 24 T cell receptor beta chains from one sample, sequenced in a study of blood T cell repertoires in COVID-19. The protocol was immunoSEQ multiplex PCR, while the TCRdb copy is restricted to in-frame clones and leaves out a portion. The table lists over 200,000 clones, roughly 90% of them singletons, with 0.65% to 0.8% in the top ten. The sample was peripheral blood. All receptors derive from a human donor in a cohort sampled during active COVID-19.

This clone has just one count. CDR3 DNA: TGTGCCAGTAGCTTACAAGCCAGGGAGGTCAGCAATCAGCCCCAGCATTTT. Translation gives CASSLQAREVSNQPQHF. The chain employs TRBV19 and TRBJ1-5; TRBD1 is a possible D gene (5 bases). The V gene's germline CDR1 is LNHDA and CDR2 SQIVND (reference sequence). This CDR3 is built from 17 residues. V shed 6 bases and J shed 1 base, with 19 bases lying between them.

This rearrangement joins TRBV12-3 or TRBV12-4 to TRBJ2-7, with D possibly matching TRBD1 (5 bases). This CDR3 is 12 amino acids long. V was trimmed by 3 bases and J by 3 bases, leaving 6 bases between them. In nucleotides, the CDR3 is TGTGCCAGCAGTTTGGACATCTACGAGCAGTACTTC. Translation: CASSLDIYEQYF.

V gene TRBV5-1 combines with J gene TRBJ2-7; 9 bases map to TRBD2. The germline V gene has CDR1 SGHRS and CDR2 YFSETQ. The V and J ends lost 4 bases and 3 bases, in that order; junction bases with no gene match: 8. The CDR3 runs to 15 residues. CDR3 in amino acids: CASSPELAGVYEQYF. For the CDR3, the DNA is TGCGCCAGCAGCCCTGAGTTAGCGGGGGTCTACGAGCAGTACTTC.

This sequence joins TRBV3-1 (or the pseudogene TRBV3-2) and TRBJ2-7; D perhaps matches TRBD2 (5 bases). In germline, CDR1 is LGHDT, CDR2 YNNKEL (reference sequence). This CDR3 contains 15 residues. V lost 5 bases, J lost 2 bases, and 16 bases lay in between. The CDR3 loop reads CASSSEGRKTYEQYF. The CDR3 region has the DNA TGTGCCAGCAGCTCCGAGGGCAGAAAGACCTACGAGCAGTACTTC.

V is TRBV5-4 and J is TRBJ2-1; D is uncertain. This CDR3 spans 13 amino acids. Germline V gene sequence: CDR1 SGHNT, CDR2 YYREEE (reference sequence). V was cut by 1 base and J by 5 bases, with 7 bases left in between. DNA of the CDR3: TGTGCCAGCAGCTTGAATACAGACAATGAGCAGTTCTTC. Its protein is CASSLNTDNEQFF. Full variable domain (missing parts from reference TRBV5-4 and TRBJ2-1): ETGVTQSPTHLIKTRGQQVTLRCSSQSGHNTVSWYQQALGQGPQFIFQYYREEENGRGNFPPRFSGLQFPNYSSELNVNALELDDSALYLCASSLNTDNEQFFGPGTRLTVL.

V gene TRBV6-1 combines with J gene TRBJ1-1, with a possible D match to TRBD1 (6 bases). CDR3 length: 14 residues. With 3 bases removed from V and 1 base from J, the gap between germline ends came to 9 bases. Germline CDR1 reads MNHNS; CDR2 reads SASEGT. In nucleotides, the CDR3 is TGTGCCAGCAGTGATTGGGGGCGGAACACTGAAGCTTTCTTT. This sequence encodes CASSDWGRNTEAFF.

This clone is a singleton in its sample. The chain links TRBV6-6 to TRBJ2-7, with 9 bases lining up with TRBD1. J lost 3 bases, V lost 0 bases, and 0 bases had no gene match. The CDR3 sequence is 14 residues long. Germline V CDR1 and CDR2: MNHNY, SVGAGI (reference sequence). CDR3 protein: CASSYSGQGYEQYF. CDR3 nucleotides: TGTGCCAGCAGTTACTCGGGACAGGGCTACGAGCAGTACTTC.

The chain combines TRBV5-4 with TRBJ2-3; no reliable D call. CDR1 SGHNT and CDR2 YYREEE come from the germline V gene (reference sequence). The CDR3 extends over 13 amino acids. V lost 0 bases, J lost 6 bases, and 8 bases lay in between. The CDR3 nucleotides are TGTGCCAGCAGCTTGGGGGCCCCGGATACGCAGTATTTT. Encoded protein: CASSLGAPDTQYF. Full variable domain (remainder filled in from reference TRBV5-4 and TRBJ2-3): ETGVTQSPTHLIKTRGQQVTLRCSSQSGHNTVSWYQQALGQGPQFIFQYYREEENGRGNFPPRFSGLQFPNYSSELNVNALELDDSALYLCASSLGAPDTQYFGPGTRLTVL.

V usage is TRBV6-1 and J usage is TRBJ1-2; D is ambiguous. The ends were cut back, 1 base at V and 3 bases at J, with 6 bases in the middle. Germline V gene data show CDR1 as MNHNS and CDR2 as SASEGT. The CDR3 totals 13 residues. Here the CDR3 reads CASSEVPDYGYTF. CDR3 sequence (DNA): TGTGCCAGCAGTGAAGTCCCGGACTATGGCTACACCTTC.

This sequence joins TRBV11-2 and TRBJ1-2, with D possibly TRBD1 on 6 matching bases. CDR3 length: 14 residues. Germline V CDR1 and CDR2: SGHAT, FQNNGV. V lost 1 base and J lost 6, with 12 bases in between. The CDR3 sequence: CASSLVPTGNGYTF. As DNA, the CDR3 is TGTGCCAGCAGCTTAGTACCAACAGGGAATGGCTACACCTTC.

The chain is built from TRBV7-2 and TRBJ1-3; D is uncertain. Per the germline V gene, CDR1 is SGHTA and CDR2 is FQGNSA. This CDR3 is built from 16 residues. Trimming removed 2 bases from V and 0 bases from J, with 11 bases in between. In nucleotides, the CDR3 is TGTGCCAGCAGCTTACTAACCCTCCTCTCTGGAAACACCATATATTTT. This gives the protein CASSLLTLLSGNTIYF.

The chain employs TRBV6-5 and TRBJ1-2; D is perhaps TRBD1 (6 bases). Trimming cost V 4 bases and J 6 bases, with 15 bases left between them. The length of the CDR3 is 14 residues. Germline lookup yields CDR1 MNHEY and CDR2 SVGAGI. Written as DNA, the CDR3 is TGTGCCAGCAGTTCTCCCTACAGGACAGATGGCTACACCTTC. The encoded protein is CASSSPYRTDGYTF.

This clone turned up a few times. This rearrangement joins TRBV28 to TRBJ2-7, with D perhaps TRBD1 (6 bases). Germline CDR1 is MDHEN and CDR2 is SYDVKM. Deletions cut 6 bases from V and 0 bases from J, with 18 bases between. This CDR3 contains 16 residues. The chain's CDR3 is CASRNNFRDNSYEQYF. The CDR3 DNA follows: TGTGCCAGCAGGAATAATTTCCGGGACAACTCCTACGAGCAGTACTTC.

The chain is built from TRBV7-9 and TRBJ2-1; perhaps TRBD2 as D (5 bases). Germline V gene sequence: CDR1 SEHNR, CDR2 FQNEAQ (reference sequence). The CDR3 is 16 residues long. The germline V and J ends were trimmed by 5 bases and 0 bases, with 14 bases remaining between them. The CDR3 region is CASSPTLSGSYNEQFF. For the CDR3, the DNA is TGTGCCAGCAGCCCTACCCTCAGCGGCTCCTACAATGAGCAGTTCTTC.

This clone was seen a few times. The chain combines TRBV19 with TRBJ1-2, with 9 bases fitting TRBD1. The length of the CDR3 is 16 residues. V trimming: 4 bases; J trimming: 5 bases; junction bases outside the gene matches: 11. Germline CDR1 reads LNHDA; CDR2 reads SQIVND (reference sequence). Written as DNA, the CDR3 is TGTGCCAGTAGTAACCTGCTCGGGACAGGGCTTTATGGCTACACCTTC. This translates into CASSNLLGTGLYGYTF.

The J gene is TRBJ2-7, the V gene TRBV21-1; TRBD2 reflects the table's D call only, with no check against the DNA. TRBV21-1 represents a pseudogene. The CDR3 sequence is 19 residues long. The CDR3: CASSKSLRVRLEGCYEQYF. In DNA, the CDR3 is TGTGCCAGCAGCAAATCGCTTCGGGTGAGACTAGAAGGTTGCTACGAGCAGTACTTC.

This clone occurred a few times. The V call is TRBV4-2, the J call TRBJ2-7, with 13 bases identical to TRBD2. Losses at the gene ends were 4 bases for V and 1 base for J; bases not matched to a gene: 1. The CDR3 is 15 amino acids. Looked up from germline, CDR1 is LGHNA and CDR2 is YNFKEQ. For the CDR3, the DNA is TGTGCCAGCAGCCGGACTAGCGGGAGTTCCTACGAGCAGTACTTC. Translated: CASSRTSGSSYEQYF.

This clone was found a few times. This sequence joins TRBV15 and TRBJ2-3; 8 bases are a match to TRBD2. Germline loops: CDR1 LNHNV, CDR2 YYDKDF (reference sequence). Trimming removed 6 bases from V and 5 bases from J; junction bases left unmatched: 7. The CDR3 consists of 14 residues. The CDR3 is CATSPGGTGDTQYF. For the CDR3, the DNA is TGTGCCACCAGTCCGGGAGGGACCGGAGATACGCAGTATTTT.

V gene TRBV9 combines with J gene TRBJ2-5, with 7 bases that match TRBD2. V shed 3 bases and J 2 bases; nucleotides not matched to a gene: 10. Germline V gene data show CDR1 as SGDLS and CDR2 as YYNGEE. This CDR3 is built from 16 residues. DNA for the CDR3: TGTGCCAGCAGCGGACTAGCTCCCCGGGGGCAAGAGACCCAGTACTTC. It specifies CASSGLAPRGQETQYF.

The chain recombines TRBV27 with TRBJ2-1, with D maybe TRBD2 (7 bases). The CDR3 is made up of 15 amino acids. Per the germline V gene, CDR1 is MNHEY and CDR2 is SMNVEV (reference sequence). Trimming removed 1 base from V and 10 bases from J, with 17 bases in between. CDR3 in amino acids: CASSLFSRGAGEQFF. CDR3 in DNA: TGTGCCAGCAGTTTATTTTCTCGGGGGGCCGGGGAGCAGTTCTTC.

This chain joins TRBV12-3 or TRBV12-4 and TRBJ2-5, with 9 bases aligning to TRBD1. After removal of 5 bases from V and 3 bases from J, the junction contained 1 base not matched to a gene. The length of the CDR3 is 13 residues. The CDR3 DNA reads as TGTGCCAGCAGTAGGGACAGGGAAGAGACCCAGTACTTC. Translated, it gives CASSRDREETQYF.

The chain has TRBV4-3 and TRBJ2-7, with D possibly being TRBD2 (6 bases). The CDR3 is 15 amino acids. Trimming cost V 0 bases and J 3 bases, with 12 bases left between them. CDR1 is LGHNA, CDR2 YSLEER, per germline. The CDR3 DNA reads as TGCGCCAGCAGCCAAGATAGACTAGGAGGCTACGAGCAGTACTTC. It specifies CASSQDRLGGYEQYF.

This clone occurred once. This sequence joins TRBV10-1 and TRBJ2-1; possible D gene TRBD2, 6 bases. The CDR3 spans 14 residues. CDR1 is WNHNN, CDR2 SYGVQD, per germline (reference sequence). Trimming stripped 6 bases from V and 8 bases from J, with 17 bases between. CDR3 in DNA: TGCGCCAGCAGCCGGGGACCCGGGGGTGATGAGCAGTTCTTC. Translation gives CASSRGPGGDEQFF.

The count of this clone is one. The rearrangement uses TRBV4-3 and TRBJ2-7; TRBD1 aligns across 8 bases. J was trimmed by 2 bases and V by 1 base; bases with no gene match: 7. The CDR3 totals 16 residues. Germline V gene data show CDR1 as LGHNA and CDR2 as YSLEER. The CDR3 spells CASSQGRGDRTYEQYF. Written as DNA, the CDR3 is TGCGCCAGCAGCCAAGGGCGTGGGGACAGGACCTACGAGCAGTACTTC.